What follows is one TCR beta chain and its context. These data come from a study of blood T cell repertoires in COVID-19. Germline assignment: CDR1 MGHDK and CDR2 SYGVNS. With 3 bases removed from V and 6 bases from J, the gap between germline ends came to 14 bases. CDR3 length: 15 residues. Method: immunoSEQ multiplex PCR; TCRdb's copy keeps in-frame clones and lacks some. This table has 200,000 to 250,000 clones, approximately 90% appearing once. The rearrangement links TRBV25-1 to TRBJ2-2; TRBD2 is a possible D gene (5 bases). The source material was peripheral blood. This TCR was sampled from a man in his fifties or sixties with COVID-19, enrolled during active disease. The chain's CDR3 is CASSDRTSVPGELFF. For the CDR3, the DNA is TGTGCCAGCAGTGATCGGACTTCTGTCCCCGGGGAGCTGTTTTTT.